The 30 T cell receptor beta chains presented below share a single source sample, sequenced in a study of response to subunit inactivated influenza vaccine (dated by TCRdb to the late 2010s). Receptor amplification or capture employed RT-PCR. Sequencing instrument: Illumina HiSeq 2500. TCRdb trimmed the raw reads at Q25, called clones with MiXCR and kept productive beta chains. When rows share a CDR3 protein, they turn into one entry using the most common DNA and genes. The sample includes 490,000 or so distinct CDR3 sequences, with 6% to 9% observed a single time. The top ten constitute under 15% of the sample. The sequencing used PBMCs from blood, collected roughly 24 months after vaccination. These receptors came from a man in his fifties or sixties who received an inactivated influenza vaccine. Donor details come from another sample of the same person, matched by shared clones.

This chain joins TRBV6-1 and TRBJ1-2; no clear D gene. Trimming removed 3 bases at V and 6 bases at J, with 17 bases between. The CDR3 is 15 amino acids. Germline V CDR1 and CDR2: MNHNS, SASEGT. The CDR3 region is CASSDTSRAGNGYTF. In nucleotides, the CDR3 is TGTGCCAGCAGTGATACGTCCCGGGCGGGCAATGGCTACACCTTC.

The sample holds a few counts of this clonotype. J is TRBJ2-7 and V is TRBV2; 13 bases map to TRBD2. The CDR3 runs 17 residues. J gave up 0 bases and V 4 bases, and 6 bases lay outside the gene matches. CDR1 is SNHLY and CDR2 is FYNNEI in the germline V gene. CDR3 DNA: TGTGCCAGCAGTGCGGGACTAGCGGGATGGGACTCCTACGAGCAGTACTTC. Translated, it gives CASSAGLAGWDSYEQYF.

Concerning this clonotype itself: One end of the junction does not line up with germline, which may come from a read error. CDR3 in DNA: TGTACCAGTAGTATGCTTGGTTCCTCTGGGGCCAACGTCCTGACTTTC. It specifies CTSSMLGSSGANVLTF. This chain uses TRBV19 with TRBJ2-6; D remains ambiguous. This CDR3 comprises 16 residues. Germline V gives CDR1 LNHDA, CDR2 SQIVND (reference sequence).

This clonotype has more than one count but fewer than ten. The chain couples TRBV6-2 or TRBV6-3 to TRBJ1-1, with D tentatively TRBD1 (6 bases). The CDR3 contains 14 residues. V lost 6 bases and J 8 bases, leaving 19 bases between the germline ends. The germline gives CDR1 MNHEY, CDR2 SVGEGT. The CDR3 reads CASRARDTQPEAFF. The CDR3 coding sequence is TGTGCCAGCAGGGCAAGGGACACGCAACCAGAAGCTTTCTTT.

In its sample, this clonotype was seen a few times. The V gene is TRBV6-6, the J gene TRBJ1-3, with 8 positions matching TRBD1. This CDR3 comprises 12 residues. J lost 8 bases, V lost 6 bases, and 3 bases had no gene match. CDR1 and CDR2 (germline): MNHNY, SVGAGI (reference sequence). The CDR3 coding sequence is TGTGCCAGCAGACTGACAGGGGACACCATATATTTT. Its translation is CASRLTGDTIYF.

This clonotype came up a few times. V gene TRBV3-1 combines with J gene TRBJ2-1, with TRBD2 matching 10 bases. CDR3 size: 16 residues. Germline CDR1 reads LGHDT; CDR2 reads YNNKEL (reference sequence). J lost 5 bases, V lost 3 bases, and 7 bases had no gene match. CDR3 nucleotide sequence: TGTGCCAGCAGCCATCATCTAGCGGGGGTGCACAATGAGCAGTTCTTC. This encodes CASSHHLAGVHNEQFF.

The CDR3 sequence: CASSHPTARDTDTQYF. DNA of the CDR3: TGTGCCAGCAGCCATCCCACCGCGAGGGATACAGATACGCAGTATTTT. The chain is built from TRBV14 and TRBJ2-3, with D perhaps TRBD2 (5 bases). Trimming took off 3 bases at V and 3 bases at J, with 16 bases between the two ends. The length of the CDR3 is 16 residues. Germline assignment: CDR1 SGHDN and CDR2 FVKESK.

This sequence joins TRBV20-1 and TRBJ1-1; D remains unclear. V gave up 6 bases and J gave up 0 bases, with 14 bases separating them. Germline V lookup: CDR1 DFQATT, CDR2 SNEGSKA (reference sequence). There are 14 residues in the CDR3. CDR3 in amino acids: CSAAPGLMNTEAFF. As DNA, the CDR3 is TGCAGTGCCGCTCCGGGTCTGATGAACACTGAAGCTTTCTTT.

This clonotype was seen at least ten times. The CDR3 nucleotides are TGTGCCAGCAGCTTAGTGGCGGCAGGGGCCTATGGCTACACCTTC. The encoded protein is CASSLVAAGAYGYTF. The chain uses TRBV11-2 and TRBJ1-2, with a possible D match to TRBD1 (6 bases). This CDR3 comprises 15 residues. Trimming cost V 1 base and J 4 bases, with 13 bases left between them. Germline-derived CDR1 and CDR2 are SGHAT and FQNNGV.

This sequence joins TRBV5-6 and TRBJ2-7; 9 nucleotides agree with TRBD1. V lost 4 bases to trimming and J lost 1 base; unmatched junction nucleotides: 6. The CDR3 loop spans 15 amino acids. Germline V gives CDR1 SGHDT, CDR2 YYEEEE. The DNA of the CDR3 is TGTGCCAGCAGCGGGACAGGGAAGAGGTCCTACGAGCAGTACTTC. This sequence encodes CASSGTGKRSYEQYF.

The chain recombines TRBV11-2 with TRBJ2-3, with TRBD2 as a possible D gene (7 bases). This CDR3 contains 15 residues. CDR1 and CDR2 (germline): SGHAT, FQNNGV. V lost 2 bases to trimming and J lost 5 bases, with 14 bases between them. The CDR3 region is CASSLRGIAGDTQYF. Here the CDR3 DNA reads TGTGCCAGCAGCTTAAGGGGGATAGCGGGAGATACGCAGTATTTT.

The chain carries TRBV20-1 and TRBJ1-1; D gene unclear. The CDR3 is 11 amino acids. In germline, CDR1 is DFQATT, CDR2 SNEGSKA (reference sequence). CDR3: CKLRRNTEAFF. CDR3 sequence (DNA): TGCAAACTCAGGAGGAACACTGAAGCTTTCTTT.

Ten or more counts support this clonotype. The CDR3 loop is CASSQTAGMKETQYF. The CDR3, as DNA: TGTGCCAGCTCACAGACCGCAGGGATGAAAGAGACCCAGTACTTC. This chain connects TRBV18 to TRBJ2-5, with D possibly TRBD1 on 5 matching bases. This CDR3 has 15 residues. Trimming pared 4 bases from V and 3 bases from J, leaving 15 bases between. Per germline, CDR1 KGHSH and CDR2 LQKENI.

This sequence joins TRBV14 and TRBJ2-1; no clear D. The CDR3 covers 18 residues. CDR1 is SGHDN, CDR2 FVKESK, per germline. V dropped 2 bases and J dropped 3 bases, with 20 bases sitting between them. CDR3 sequence (DNA): TGTGCCAGCAGCCAACCCACAAGACACAGTTCCGGCTACAATGAGCAGTTCTTC. This gives the protein CASSQPTRHSSGYNEQFF.

This clonotype was counted ten times or more. The chain employs TRBV7-2 and TRBJ2-3, with a tentative D call TRBD2 (5 bases). Germline CDR1 SGHTA, CDR2 FQGNSA. Trimming removed 1 base at V and 9 bases at J, with 11 bases between. This CDR3 region has 13 residues. The CDR3 sequence: CASSLDRDGTQYF. CDR3 bases: TGTGCCAGCAGCTTAGATCGGGATGGGACGCAGTATTTT. Based on the CDR3 plus reference TRBV7-2 and TRBJ2-3, the full variable domain is GAGVSQSPSNKVTEKGKDVELRCDPISGHTALYWYRQSLGQGLEFLIYFQGNSAPDKSGLPSDRFSAERTGGSVSTLTIQRTQQEDSAVYLCASSLDRDGTQYFGPGTRLTVL.

The J gene is TRBJ2-7, the V gene TRBV18; 11 bases line up with TRBD1. From germline, CDR1 is KGHSH and CDR2 LQKENI. Trimming cost V 4 bases and J 6 bases; bases outside gene matches: 8. The CDR3 loop spans 15 amino acids. CDR3 DNA: TGTGCCAGCTCACGGGTGGCGGGACAGGGGGGCGAGCAGTACTTC. Translating gives CASSRVAGQGGEQYF.

This clonotype has a handful of counts. This sequence joins TRBV6-2 or TRBV6-3 and TRBJ2-1; D gene unclear. V was trimmed by 8 bases and J by 3 bases, leaving 8 bases between them. In germline, CDR1 is MNHEY, CDR2 SVGEGT. This CDR3 contains 12 residues. The CDR3 region has the DNA TGTGCCAGCCGTTCTCGCTACAATGAGCAGTTCTTC. Amino acid sequence: CASRSRYNEQFF.

This clonotype was found a few times. CDR3 bases: TGTGCCAGCACTGGGGACGGGAACTACAATGAGCAGTTCTTC. Translation gives CASTGDGNYNEQFF. The J gene is TRBJ2-1, the V gene TRBV2; D tentatively reads TRBD1 or TRBD2 (5 bases each). The V gene's germline CDR1 is SNHLY and CDR2 FYNNEI. V dropped 7 bases and J dropped 3 bases, with 13 bases sitting between them. This CDR3 is 14 amino acids long.

This clonotype came up a few times. This rearrangement joins TRBV27 to TRBJ2-7; no clear D gene. Trimming removed 0 bases at V and 2 bases at J, with 8 bases between. Looked up from germline, CDR1 is MNHEY and CDR2 is SMNVEV (reference sequence). CDR3 length equals 14 residues. DNA of the CDR3: TGTGCCAGCAGTTTATCCAGCAGAACCTACGAGCAGTACTTC. The encoded protein is CASSLSSRTYEQYF.

J is TRBJ2-2 and V is TRBV20-1; D uncertain. Germline loops: CDR1 DFQATT, CDR2 SNEGSKA (reference sequence). The CDR3 consists of 17 residues. The V end lost 3 bases, the J end lost 2 bases, and 19 bases lay between the germline ends. The CDR3, as DNA: TGCAGTGCTAGGGCCTCGGTGAGGCCACGCAACACCGGGGAGCTGTTTTTT. Its translation: CSARASVRPRNTGELFF.

This clonotype was seen more than once but under ten times. The genes are TRBV6-2 or TRBV6-3 and TRBJ2-3; 10 nucleotides line up with TRBD1. This CDR3 is 16 amino acids long. Germline CDR1 reads MNHEY; CDR2 reads SVGEGT. With 5 bases clipped from V and 2 bases from J, the junction kept 7 bases outside the gene matches. DNA for the CDR3: TGTGCCAGCAGTACCCGGGACAGGGGATCCACAGATACGCAGTATTTT. Protein sequence: CASSTRDRGSTDTQYF.

This clonotype was seen only a few times. The chain links TRBV20-1 to TRBJ1-2; unclear D gene. The ends were cut back, 4 bases at V and 4 bases at J, with 10 bases in the middle. Germline CDR1 and CDR2: DFQATT and SNEGSKA (reference sequence). The CDR3 contains 12 residues. CDR3: CSATRTSYGYTF. In DNA form, the CDR3 reads TGCAGTGCTACAAGGACGAGCTATGGCTACACCTTC.

There are many counts of this clonotype. The CDR3 reads CAISERSADTQYF. The CDR3 DNA follows: TGTGCCATCAGTGAGAGAAGCGCGGATACGCAGTATTTT. The J gene is TRBJ2-3, the V gene TRBV10-3; D remains unclear. The CDR3 runs 13 residues. CDR1 is ENHRY and CDR2 is SYGVKD in the germline V gene. V gave up 2 bases and J gave up 6 bases, with 9 bases separating them.

This clonotype has more than one count but fewer than ten. The chain links TRBV9 to TRBJ2-7; D not resolved. Germline loops: CDR1 SGDLS, CDR2 YYNGEE. The length of the CDR3 is 14 residues. Trimming stripped 0 bases from V and 0 bases from J, with 7 bases between. For the CDR3, the DNA is TGTGCCAGCAGCGTAGGCCTTATCTCCTACGAGCAGTACTTC. Its translation: CASSVGLISYEQYF.

This clonotype has more than one count but fewer than ten. The J gene is TRBJ1-6, the V gene TRBV7-2; tentatively, D is TRBD1 (5 bases). The CDR3 covers 14 residues. V dropped 5 bases and J dropped 7 bases, with 12 bases sitting between them. Germline loops: CDR1 SGHTA, CDR2 FQGNSA. CDR3 protein: CASSLGTVNSPLHF. The CDR3, as DNA: TGTGCCAGCAGCCTCGGGACGGTCAATTCACCCCTCCACTTT.

V and J are TRBV15 and TRBJ2-1; 8 bases are a match to TRBD2. V was clipped by 9 bases and J by 7 bases; unmatched bases: 14. The CDR3 contains 15 residues. The germline V gene encodes CDR1 LNHNV and CDR2 YYDKDF (reference sequence). The CDR3: CATKDSGRVKNEQFF. Here the CDR3 DNA reads TGTGCCACAAAGGACAGCGGGAGAGTAAAAAATGAGCAGTTCTTC.

This clonotype was seen at least ten times. The chain has TRBV7-8 and TRBJ2-2; TRBD1 is a possible D gene (6 bases). The CDR3 has 14 amino acids. Germline V gives CDR1 SGHVS, CDR2 FQNEAQ. V was pared by 1 base and J by 7 bases, with 10 bases between. As DNA, the CDR3 is TGTGCCAGCAGCTTAGTACAGGGAATCGGGGAGCTGTTTTTT. Amino acid sequence: CASSLVQGIGELFF. The full variable domain, its missing parts supplied by reference TRBV7-8 and TRBJ2-2, is GAGVSQSPRYKVAKRGQDVALRCDPISGHVSLFWYQQALGQGPEFLTYFQNEAQLDKSGLPSDRFFAERPEGSVSTLKIQRTQQEDSAVYLCASSLVQGIGELFFGEGSRLTVL.

This clonotype has at least ten counts. The V and J genes are TRBV11-2 and TRBJ1-1; D not resolved. CDR1 and CDR2 from the germline V gene are SGHAT and FQNNGV. CDR3 length: 15 residues. V dropped 0 bases and J dropped 5 bases, with 13 bases sitting between them. Written as DNA, the CDR3 is TGTGCCAGCAGCTTAGATCTCTACAGTGGGACTGAAGCTTTCTTT. Its protein product is CASSLDLYSGTEAFF. The full variable domain, completed using reference TRBV11-2 and TRBJ1-1, is EAGVAQSPRYKIIEKRQSVAFWCNPISGHATLYWYQQILGQGPKLLIQFQNNGVVDDSQLPKDRFSAERLKGVDSTLKIQPAKLEDSAVYLCASSLDLYSGTEAFFGQGTRLTVV.

This clonotype was picked up many times. The chain's CDR3 is CASSPEGGLSNQPQHF. As DNA, the CDR3 is TGTGCCAGCAGTCCTGAAGGGGGATTGAGCAATCAGCCCCAGCATTTT. The V call is TRBV12-3 or TRBV12-4, the J call TRBJ1-5, with a weak D call TRBD1 (6 bases). The CDR3 loop spans 16 amino acids. V lost 5 bases, J lost 1 base, and 15 bases lay in between.

The table lists this clonotype with many counts. The chain combines TRBV20-1 with TRBJ2-1; maybe TRBD1 (5 bases). The germline gives CDR1 DFQATT, CDR2 SNEGSKA (reference sequence). Trimming cost V 3 bases and J 5 bases, with 14 bases left between them. The CDR3 contains 14 residues. CDR3 amino acids: CSARDIGPNNEQFF. The CDR3 DNA is TGCAGTGCTAGGGACATCGGACCTAACAATGAGCAGTTCTTC.